This is a list of T cell receptor beta chains from one sample in a study of T cells in Graves' hyperthyroidism and ophthalmopathy. TCRdb reprocessed the multiplex PCR reads via MiXCR and lists one record per CDR3 protein. The sample includes fewer than 800,000 distinct CDR3 sequences, 16% of them seen just once. Source material: blood. All receptors come from a man aged 18 to 30 with Graves' hyperthyroidism. CDR3s include the opening cysteine and the closing phenylalanine or tryptophan. A D gene is named only where the DNA matches it firmly. Rows may omit the clone size; those that give it use once, few, many or a size class.

d_call | j_call | v_call | clone_size | cdr3_nt | cdr3_aa
TRBD1 | TRBJ2-7 | TRBV28 | few | TGTGCCGGCAGTCCGCCCGGGACAGGGTTACACGAGCAGTACTTC | CAGSPPGTGLHEQYF
. | TRBJ2-1 | TRBV11-2 | many | TGTGCCAGCAGCCCCCAAGCGGTCCTCAACAATGAGCAGTTCTTC | CASSPQAVLNNEQFF
. | TRBJ2-1 | TRBV7-9 | many | TGTGCCAGCAGCCCCCGGGACGACAGCTCCTACAATGAGCAGTTCTTC | CASSPRDDSSYNEQFF
. | TRBJ2-7 | TRBV7-8 | once | TGTGCCAGCAGCTTAGCGGGCAGTTTCAACGAGCAGTACTTC | CASSLAGSFNEQYF
TRBD2 | TRBJ2-3 | TRBV15 | . | TGTGCCACCAGCCGGACTAGCGGAAGCACAGATACGCAGTATTTT | CATSRTSGSTDTQYF
. | TRBJ2-5 | TRBV2 | . | TGTGCCAGCAAATATCGGGGGTTTGACCAAGAGACCCAGTACTTC | CASKYRGFDQETQYF
TRBD1 | TRBJ1-4 | TRBV29-1 | . | TGCAGCGTCGGGACAGCCTTCGGAAAACTGTTTTTT | CSVGTAFGKLFF
. | TRBJ2-1 | TRBV24-1 | few | TGTGCCACCAGTGATCCTCCCCCCTCCGGGAATGAGCAGTTCTTC | CATSDPPPSGNEQFF
TRBD2 | TRBJ2-5 | TRBV6-5 | many | TGTGCCAGCAGTTACGGCCTAGCGGGAGAGACCCAGTACTTC | CASSYGLAGETQYF
TRBD1 | TRBJ2-4 | TRBV5-5 | many | TGTGCCAGCAGCCCGACCGGGACAGGGCTAAACATTCAGTACTTC | CASSPTGTGLNIQYF
TRBD1 | TRBJ1-1 | TRBV6-1 | . | TGTGCCAGCAGTCAATACCGGACAGGCCGAATGAACACTGAAGCTTTCTTT | CASSQYRTGRMNTEAFF
. | TRBJ1-2 | TRBV6-1 | . | TGTGCCAGCCTAGAGACAGGCAATAACTATGGCTACACCTTC | CASLETGNNYGYTF
. | TRBJ1-1 | TRBV29-1 | few | TGCAGCGTTGGCTTACCGGGACGGACCACTGAAGCTTTCTTT | CSVGLPGRTTEAFF
TRBD2 | TRBJ2-1 | TRBV5-1 | . | TGCGCCAGCAGCTCCGGGACTAGCGGGAGGCCTGAGCAGTTCTTC | CASSSGTSGRPEQFF
. | TRBJ2-2 | TRBV18 | few | TGTGCCAGCTCATTCCCTAACTTGGGGACCGGGGAGCTGTTTTTT | CASSFPNLGTGELFF
. | TRBJ1-3 | TRBV20-1 | . | TGCAGTGCTAGAGATCCCGCTGTAACTGGAAACACCATATATTTT | CSARDPAVTGNTIYF
TRBD1 | TRBJ2-4 | TRBV20-1 | . | TGCAGTGCCCCGGACAGGGCCAAAAACATTCAGTACTTC | CSAPDRAKNIQYF
. | TRBJ1-4 | TRBV14 | few | TGTGCCAGCAGCCGAACCCCGGTCGGAAAACTGTTTTTT | CASSRTPVGKLFF
. | TRBJ2-7 | TRBV4-2 | few | TGTGCCAGCAGCCTCGATCGGGTGGATTTGACCTACGAGCAGTACTTC | CASSLDRVDLTYEQYF
. | TRBJ1-5 | TRBV5-6 | few | TGTGCCAGCAGCTTGGGGGGGCCGGTTAGCAATCAGCCCCAGCATTTT | CASSLGGPVSNQPQHF
TRBD1 | TRBJ1-1 | TRBV30 | few | TGTGCCTGGGCGCGTGGGGACAGATTGAACACTGAAGCTTTCTTT | CAWARGDRLNTEAFF
TRBD2 | TRBJ2-7 | TRBV28 | many | TGTGCCAGCAAATTAGCGGGAGGGCTCTACGAGCAGTACTTC | CASKLAGGLYEQYF
. | TRBJ2-3 | TRBV12-3/TRBV12-4 | many | TGTGCCAGCAGCTCCAGAGGAGGGCAGTATTTT | CASSSRGGQYF
TRBD2 | TRBJ2-1 | TRBV20-1 | many | TGCAGTGCTAGATATGCTAGCGGGAGAAACGGTGAGCAGTTCTTC | CSARYASGRNGEQFF
. | TRBJ2-7 | TRBV20-1 | many | TGCAGTGCTAGCTTCCCACTACTAGGGATGTCGGGTTACGAGCAGTACTTC | CSASFPLLGMSGYEQYF
TRBD2 | TRBJ2-3 | TRBV6-1 | . | TGTGCCAGCCGGAGAGCGGGAGGGCCAAATCCAGATACGCAGTATTTT | CASRRAGGPNPDTQYF
TRBD1 | TRBJ1-4 | TRBV7-2 | . | TGTGCCAGCAGCGTGGACAGGGTAGGATGGGAAAAACTGTTTTTT | CASSVDRVGWEKLFF
. | TRBJ2-7 | TRBV7-6 | few | TGTGCCAGCAGCTTAGGGGCAACGGGAAACTACGAGCAGTACTTC | CASSLGATGNYEQYF
TRBD1 | TRBJ2-5 | TRBV6-5 | . | TGTGCCAGCAGTTCCTCACCAGGGGGCGGAGAGACCCAGTACTTC | CASSSSPGGGETQYF
. | TRBJ2-1 | TRBV5-4 | . | TGTGCCACCCTTCCTAGCGAGGGAGATTCCTACAATGAGCAGTTCTTC | CATLPSEGDSYNEQFF
. | TRBJ1-2 | TRBV2 | few | TGTGCCAGCAACCCCGACCCTACCCCGGATGGCTACACCTTC | CASNPDPTPDGYTF
TRBD2 | TRBJ2-5 | TRBV6-2/TRBV6-3 | many | TGTGCCAGCAGTGTACGGCTAGCGGAAGAGACCCAGTACTTC | CASSVRLAEETQYF
. | TRBJ1-1 | TRBV28 | few | TGTGCCAGCAGTTTATTGCCCGGCACTGAAGCTTTCTTT | CASSLLPGTEAFF
TRBD2 | TRBJ2-7 | TRBV20-1 | few | TGCAGTGCTGTGCGCGCTAGCGGGAGCCACGAGCAGTACTTC | CSAVRASGSHEQYF
. | TRBJ2-1 | TRBV3-1 | few | TGTGCCAGCAGCCAAACTCGGCCCGGGAGCAATGAGCAGTTCTTC | CASSQTRPGSNEQFF
. | TRBJ2-3 | TRBV29-1 | many | TGCAGCGCGTACAAGGCAGATACGCAGTATTTT | CSAYKADTQYF
. | TRBJ1-1 | TRBV7-2 | few | TGTGCCAGCAGCTCCCGGGACGCTAAAGCTTTCTTT | CASSSRDAKAFF
TRBD1 | TRBJ2-7 | TRBV25-1 | many | TGTGCCAGCAGTGGGACAGGGCCCCCGGGCGAGCAGTACTTC | CASSGTGPPGEQYF
. | TRBJ1-5 | TRBV19 | . | TGTGCCAGTAGTTTCATGGATCAGCCCCAGCATTTT | CASSFMDQPQHF
. | TRBJ2-7 | TRBV7-9 | once | TGTGCCAGCAGTCAAGGGACATCGGCCTACGAGCAGTACTTC | CASSQGTSAYEQYF
. | TRBJ1-1 | TRBV10-3 | many | TGTGCCATCAGTGACTGGGGTAGCACTGAAGCTTTCTTT | CAISDWGSTEAFF
. | TRBJ1-5 | TRBV15 | few | TGTGCCACCAGCAGACAGGGTGCTCAGCCCCAGCATTTT | CATSRQGAQPQHF
. | TRBJ1-5 | TRBV12-3/TRBV12-4 | . | TGTGCCAGCAGTACCCGGGAGGGCTGGCAGCCCCAGCATTTT | CASSTREGWQPQHF
. | TRBJ2-1 | TRBV5-1 | few | TGCGCCAGCAGCGCCCGGGCCCGCCCTTCCAATGAGCAGTTCTTC | CASSARARPSNEQFF
. | TRBJ2-3 | TRBV30 | many | TGTGCCTGGAACCCCACAGGCACAGATACGCAGTATTTT | CAWNPTGTDTQYF
. | TRBJ1-1 | TRBV7-2 | few | TGTGCCAGCAGGTACATGCCCACTATCTCTGAAGCTTTCTTT | CASRYMPTISEAFF
TRBD1 | TRBJ1-4 | TRBV4-3 | . | TGCGCCAGCAGCCTCCATTCACCAGGGGGACGTGAAAAACTGTTTTTT | CASSLHSPGGREKLFF
TRBD1 | TRBJ2-6 | TRBV7-8 | . | TGTGCCAGCAGCTTAGACAGGGGAACTGGGGCCAACGTCCCGACTTTC | CASSLDRGTGANVPTF
. | TRBJ1-1 | TRBV6-1 | many | TGTGCCAGCAGCACACACTGGAACACTGAAGCTTTCTTT | CASSTHWNTEAFF
. | TRBJ1-1 | TRBV6-2/TRBV6-3 | many | TGTGCCAGCAGTTACAGGCGGATGAACACTGAAGCTTTCTTT | CASSYRRMNTEAFF
TRBD2 | TRBJ2-1 | TRBV18 | few | TGTGCCAGCTCACCACGGGGACTAGCTTCGAACAATGAGCAGTTCTTC | CASSPRGLASNNEQFF
. | TRBJ1-5 | TRBV6-1 | . | TGTGCCAGCAGCGACAGAGATCAGCCCCAGCATTTT | CASSDRDQPQHF